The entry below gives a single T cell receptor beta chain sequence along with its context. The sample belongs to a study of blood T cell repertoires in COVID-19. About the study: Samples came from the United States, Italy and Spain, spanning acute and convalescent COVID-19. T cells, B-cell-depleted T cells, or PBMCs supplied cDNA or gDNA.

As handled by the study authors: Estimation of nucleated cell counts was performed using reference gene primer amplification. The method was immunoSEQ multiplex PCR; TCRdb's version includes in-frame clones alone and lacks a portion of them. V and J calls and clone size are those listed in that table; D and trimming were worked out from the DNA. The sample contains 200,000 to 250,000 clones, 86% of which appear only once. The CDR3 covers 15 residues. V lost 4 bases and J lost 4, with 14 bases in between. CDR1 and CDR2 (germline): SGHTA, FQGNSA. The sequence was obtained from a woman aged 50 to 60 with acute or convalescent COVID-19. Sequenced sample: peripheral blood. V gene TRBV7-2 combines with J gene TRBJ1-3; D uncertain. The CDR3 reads CASSSPRPGGNTIYF. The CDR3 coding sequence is TGTGCCAGCAGCTCGCCGCGACCGGGAGGAAACACCATATATTTT.